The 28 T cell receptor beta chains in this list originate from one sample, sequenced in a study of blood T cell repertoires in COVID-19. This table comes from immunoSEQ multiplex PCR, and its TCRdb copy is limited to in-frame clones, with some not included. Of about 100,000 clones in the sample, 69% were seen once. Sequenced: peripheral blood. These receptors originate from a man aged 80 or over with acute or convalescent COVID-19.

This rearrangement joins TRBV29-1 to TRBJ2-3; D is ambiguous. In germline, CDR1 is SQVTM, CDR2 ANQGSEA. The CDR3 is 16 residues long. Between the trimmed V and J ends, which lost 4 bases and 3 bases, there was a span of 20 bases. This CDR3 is CSVVGRLSSITDTQYF. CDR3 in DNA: TGCAGCGTTGTTGGGCGATTGTCATCAATTACAGATACGCAGTATTTT.

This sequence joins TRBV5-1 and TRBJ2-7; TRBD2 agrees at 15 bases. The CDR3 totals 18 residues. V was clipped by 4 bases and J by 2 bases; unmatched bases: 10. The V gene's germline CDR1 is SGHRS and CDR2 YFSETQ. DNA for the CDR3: TGCGCCAGCAGCCCTGGACTAGCGGGAGGGCTCCGTACCTACGAGCAGTACTTC. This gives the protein CASSPGLAGGLRTYEQYF.

CDR3 nucleotide sequence: TGTGCCAGCACCTCAGGGGGTTCACCCCTCCACTTT. Translating it yields CASTSGGSPLHF. The rearrangement links TRBV28 to TRBJ1-6; TRBD1 aligns across 7 bases. CDR1 and CDR2 (germline): MDHEN, SYDVKM. There are 12 residues in the CDR3. Trimming at V came to 7 bases and at J to 9 bases, leaving 3 bases not matched to a gene.

DNA for the CDR3: TGTGCCAGCAGCGTGGGGGACAGGGCGGTTACTGAAGCTTTCTTT. It encodes CASSVGDRAVTEAFF. This chain connects TRBV9 to TRBJ1-1; 9 bases map to TRBD1. Germline V gene data show CDR1 as SGDLS and CDR2 as YYNGEE. V was pared by 2 bases and J by 5 bases, with 7 bases of the junction left unmatched. The CDR3 loop spans 15 amino acids. Variable domain in full (rest from reference TRBV9 and TRBJ1-1): DSGVTQTPKHLITATGQRVTLRCSPRSGDLSVYWYQQSLDQGLQFLIQYYNGEERAKGNILERFSAQQFPDLHSELNLSSLELGDSALYFCASSVGDRAVTEAFFGQGTRLTVV.

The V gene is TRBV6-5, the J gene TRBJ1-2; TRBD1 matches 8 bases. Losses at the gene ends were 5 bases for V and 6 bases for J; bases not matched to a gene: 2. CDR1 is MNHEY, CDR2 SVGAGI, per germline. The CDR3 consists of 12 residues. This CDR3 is CASSPDRDGYTF. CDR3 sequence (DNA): TGTGCCAGCAGTCCGGACAGGGATGGCTACACCTTC.

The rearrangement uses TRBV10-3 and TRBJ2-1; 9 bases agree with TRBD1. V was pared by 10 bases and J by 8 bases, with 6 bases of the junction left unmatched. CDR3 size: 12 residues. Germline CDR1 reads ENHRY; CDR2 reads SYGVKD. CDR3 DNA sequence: TGTGCCAGCCGGGACAGGGCTGATGAGCAGTTCTTC. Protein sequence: CASRDRADEQFF.

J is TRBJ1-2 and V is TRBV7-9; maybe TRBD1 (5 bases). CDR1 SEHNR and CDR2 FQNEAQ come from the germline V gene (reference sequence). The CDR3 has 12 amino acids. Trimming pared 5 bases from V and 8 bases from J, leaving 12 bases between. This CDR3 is CASSMDTLGYTF. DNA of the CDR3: TGTGCCAGCAGCATGGACACCCTCGGCTACACCTTC.

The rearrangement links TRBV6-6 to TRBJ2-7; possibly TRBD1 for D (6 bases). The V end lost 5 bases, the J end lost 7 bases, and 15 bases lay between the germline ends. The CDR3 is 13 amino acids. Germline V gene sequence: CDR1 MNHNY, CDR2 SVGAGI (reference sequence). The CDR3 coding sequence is TGTGCCAGCAGTGACCCTCCAACAGGGGAGCAGTACTTC. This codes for CASSDPPTGEQYF.

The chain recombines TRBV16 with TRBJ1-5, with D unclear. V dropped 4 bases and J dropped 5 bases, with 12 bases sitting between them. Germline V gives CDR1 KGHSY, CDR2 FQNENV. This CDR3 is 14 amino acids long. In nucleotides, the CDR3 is TGTGCCAGCAGCCCTAGTGAGAAAGATCAGCCCCAGCATTTT. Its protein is CASSPSEKDQPQHF.

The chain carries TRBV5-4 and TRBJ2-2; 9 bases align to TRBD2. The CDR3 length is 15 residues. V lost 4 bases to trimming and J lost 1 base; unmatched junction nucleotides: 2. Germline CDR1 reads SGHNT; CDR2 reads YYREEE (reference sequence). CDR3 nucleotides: TGTGCCAGCAGCCTGACTAGCGGGAACACCGGGGAGCTGTTTTTT. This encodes CASSLTSGNTGELFF.

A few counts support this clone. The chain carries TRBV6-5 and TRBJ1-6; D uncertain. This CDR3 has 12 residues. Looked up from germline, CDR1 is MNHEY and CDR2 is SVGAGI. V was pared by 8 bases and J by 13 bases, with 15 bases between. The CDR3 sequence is CASGQSSRPLHF. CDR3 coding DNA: TGTGCCAGCGGGCAATCCAGTCGGCCCCTCCACTTT.

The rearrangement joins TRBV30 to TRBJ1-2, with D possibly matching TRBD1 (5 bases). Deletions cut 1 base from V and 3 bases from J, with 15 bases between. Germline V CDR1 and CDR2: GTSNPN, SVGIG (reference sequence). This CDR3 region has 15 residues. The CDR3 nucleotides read TGTGCCTGGAGTGGGGGGGAGGGGCGGTACTATGGCTACACCTTC. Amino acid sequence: CAWSGGEGRYYGYTF.

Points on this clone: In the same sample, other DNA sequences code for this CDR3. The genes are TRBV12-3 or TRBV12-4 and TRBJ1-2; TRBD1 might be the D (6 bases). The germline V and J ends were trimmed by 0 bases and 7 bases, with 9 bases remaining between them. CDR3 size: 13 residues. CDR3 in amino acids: CASSLAQGSGYTF. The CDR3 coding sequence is TGTGCCAGCAGTTTAGCGCAGGGGAGTGGCTACACCTTC.

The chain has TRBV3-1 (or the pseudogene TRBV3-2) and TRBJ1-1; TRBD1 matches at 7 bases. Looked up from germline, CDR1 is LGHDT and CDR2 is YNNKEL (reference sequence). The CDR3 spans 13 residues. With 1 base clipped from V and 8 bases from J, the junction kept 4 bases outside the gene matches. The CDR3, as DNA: TGTGCCAGCAGCCAAGTCAGGGGGAAGGAAGCTTTCTTT. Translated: CASSQVRGKEAFF.

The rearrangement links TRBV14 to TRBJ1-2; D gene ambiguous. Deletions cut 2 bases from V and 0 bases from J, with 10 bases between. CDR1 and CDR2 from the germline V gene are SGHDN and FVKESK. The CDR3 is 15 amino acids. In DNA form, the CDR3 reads TGTGCCAGCAGCCAATTCGCCGGGGCTAACTATGGCTACACCTTC. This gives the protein CASSQFAGANYGYTF. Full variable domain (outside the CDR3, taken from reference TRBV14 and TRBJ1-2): EAGVTQFPSHSVIEKGQTVTLRCDPISGHDNLYWYRRVMGKEIKFLLHFVKESKQDESGMPNNRFLAERTGGTYSTLKVQPAELEDSGVYFCASSQFAGANYGYTFGSGTRLTVV.

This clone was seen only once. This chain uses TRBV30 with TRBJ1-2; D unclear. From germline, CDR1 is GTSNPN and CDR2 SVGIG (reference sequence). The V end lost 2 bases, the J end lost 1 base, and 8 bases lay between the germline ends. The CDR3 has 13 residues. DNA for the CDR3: TGTGCCTGGAGTATCAACTTTAACTATGGCTACACCTTC. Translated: CAWSINFNYGYTF.

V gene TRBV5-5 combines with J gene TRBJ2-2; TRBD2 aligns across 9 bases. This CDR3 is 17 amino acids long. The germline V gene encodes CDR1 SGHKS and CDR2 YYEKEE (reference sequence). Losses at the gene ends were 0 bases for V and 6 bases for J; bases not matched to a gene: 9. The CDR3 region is CASSLGLAGPLAGELFF. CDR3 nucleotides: TGTGCCAGCAGCTTGGGGCTAGCGGGGCCCTTGGCCGGGGAGCTGTTTTTT.

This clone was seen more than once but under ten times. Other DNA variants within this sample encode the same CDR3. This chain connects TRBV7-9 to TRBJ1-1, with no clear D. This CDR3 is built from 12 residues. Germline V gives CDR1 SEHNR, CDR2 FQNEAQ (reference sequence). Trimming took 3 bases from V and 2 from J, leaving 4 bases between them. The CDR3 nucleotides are TGTGCCAGCAGCTTTAGTAACACTGAAGCTTTCTTT. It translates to CASSFSNTEAFF.

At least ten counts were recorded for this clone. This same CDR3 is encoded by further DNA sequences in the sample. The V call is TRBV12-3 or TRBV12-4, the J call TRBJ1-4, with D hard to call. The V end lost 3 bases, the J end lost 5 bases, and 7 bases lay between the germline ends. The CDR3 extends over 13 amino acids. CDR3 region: CASSLTTNEKLFF. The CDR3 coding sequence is TGTGCCAGCAGTTTGACTACGAATGAAAAACTGTTTTTT.

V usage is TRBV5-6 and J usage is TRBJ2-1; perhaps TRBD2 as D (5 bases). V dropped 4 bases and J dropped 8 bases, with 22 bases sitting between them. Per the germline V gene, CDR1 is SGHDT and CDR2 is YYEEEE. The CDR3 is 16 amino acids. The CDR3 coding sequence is TGTGCCAGCAGCACGGACCGGGAAATCCCCCTCTATGAGCAGTTCTTC. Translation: CASSTDREIPLYEQFF.

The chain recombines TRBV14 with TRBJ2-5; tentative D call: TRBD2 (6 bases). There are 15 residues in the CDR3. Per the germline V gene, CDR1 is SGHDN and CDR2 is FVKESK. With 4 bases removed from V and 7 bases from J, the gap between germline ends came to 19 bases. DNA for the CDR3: TGTGCCAGCAGCCGGCGGGGCAGTACCTCTGGGACCCAGTACTTC. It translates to CASSRRGSTSGTQYF.

The CDR3 sequence is CASSYEGDSPLHF. The DNA of the CDR3 is TGTGCCAGCAGTTACGAGGGGGATTCACCCCTCCACTTT. The chain recombines TRBV6-5 with TRBJ1-6, with TRBD1 as a possible D gene (6 bases). This CDR3 is 13 amino acids long. Germline V gene sequence: CDR1 MNHEY, CDR2 SVGAGI. With 2 bases removed from V and 8 bases from J, the gap between germline ends came to 7 bases.

The DNA for the CDR3 is TGCGCCAGCAGCCAATCGGGACTCTCCTACGAGCAGTACTTC. This translates into CASSQSGLSYEQYF. J is TRBJ2-7 and V is TRBV4-3; tentatively, D is TRBD2 (6 bases). The germline V gene has CDR1 LGHNA and CDR2 YSLEER. Trimming stripped 2 bases from V and 0 bases from J, with 8 bases between. The CDR3 spans 14 residues.

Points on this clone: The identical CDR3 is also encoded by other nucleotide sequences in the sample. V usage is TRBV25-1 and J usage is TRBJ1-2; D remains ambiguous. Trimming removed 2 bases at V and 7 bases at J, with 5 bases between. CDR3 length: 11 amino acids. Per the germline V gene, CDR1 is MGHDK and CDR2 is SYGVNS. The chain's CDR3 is CASSEGGGYTF. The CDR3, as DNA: TGTGCCAGCAGTGAAGGCGGTGGCTACACCTTC.

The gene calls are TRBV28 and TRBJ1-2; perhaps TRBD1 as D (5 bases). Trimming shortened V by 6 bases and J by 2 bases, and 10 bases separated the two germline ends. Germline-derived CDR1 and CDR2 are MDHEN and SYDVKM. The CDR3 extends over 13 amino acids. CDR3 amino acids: CASSSGGNYGYTF. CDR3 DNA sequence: TGTGCCAGCAGCTCGGGGGGGAACTATGGCTACACCTTC.

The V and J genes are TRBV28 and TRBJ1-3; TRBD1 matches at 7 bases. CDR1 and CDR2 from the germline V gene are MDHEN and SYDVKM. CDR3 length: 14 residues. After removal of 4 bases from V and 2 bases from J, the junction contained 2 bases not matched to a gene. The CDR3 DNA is TGTGCCAGCAGTTCACAGGGGACTGGAAACACCATATATTTT. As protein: CASSSQGTGNTIYF.

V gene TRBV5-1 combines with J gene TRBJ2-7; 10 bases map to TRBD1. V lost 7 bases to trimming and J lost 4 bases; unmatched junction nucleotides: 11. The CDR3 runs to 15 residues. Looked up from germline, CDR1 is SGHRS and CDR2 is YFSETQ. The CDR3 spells CASVLRPGQGYEQYF. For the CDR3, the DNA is TGCGCCAGCGTCCTCCGCCCGGGACAGGGGTACGAGCAGTACTTC.

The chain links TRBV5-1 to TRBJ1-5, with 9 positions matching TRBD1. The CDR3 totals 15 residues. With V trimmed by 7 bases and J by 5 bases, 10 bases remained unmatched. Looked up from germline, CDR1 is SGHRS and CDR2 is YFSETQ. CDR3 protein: CASSPGQGFDQPQHF. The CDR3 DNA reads TGCGCCAGCTCGCCGGGACAGGGATTCGATCAGCCCCAGCATTTT.